Listed below are T cell receptor beta chains from one sample, sequenced in a study of blood T cell repertoires in COVID-19. Sequencing used immunoSEQ multiplex PCR; TCRdb keeps in-frame clones, though not all of them. The profile shows approximately 140,000 clones, more than 70% of them singletons. The sample taken for sequencing was peripheral blood. These receptors were obtained from a man between 60 and 75 years old with acute or convalescent COVID-19. Both conserved end residues are part of each CDR3. D genes are given only for firm matches. Clone size is shown for a subset of rows, as once, few, many or a class of expanded clone.

TRBD2 TRBJ2-1 NA TRBV5-1 TGCGCCAGCAGCCGCGGGGGAAGGGGCAATGAGCAGTTCTTC CASSRGGRGNEQFF
TRBD2 TRBJ2-3 NA TRBV18 TGTGCCAGCTCACCTGGGACTAGCTACACGCAGTATTTT CASSPGTSYTQYF
TRBD1 TRBJ1-5 NA TRBV19 TGTGCCAGTTGCTGCTACAGGGGTTGGGATCAGCCCCAGCATTTT CASCCYRGWDQPQHF
NA TRBJ1-2 NA TRBV12-3/TRBV12-4 TGTGCCAGCGGTACAGTGGGCTATGGCTACACCTTC CASGTVGYGYTF
NA TRBJ2-7 NA TRBV29-1 TGCAGCGTTGGGCGGCAGCTGGCGGGTGGGGAGCAGTACTTC CSVGRQLAGGEQYF
NA TRBJ1-5 NA TRBV2 TGTGCCAGCAGTGATCTCAGCGGGCTTTTGAGCAATCAGCCCCAGCATTTT CASSDLSGLLSNQPQHF
NA TRBJ1-2 NA TRBV19 TGTGCCAGTAGTATAGGAGGGAACTATGGCTACACCTTC CASSIGGNYGYTF
TRBD1 TRBJ1-3 NA TRBV24-1 TGTGCCACCAGTGATTCCCAGGGGGCTGGAAACACCATATATTTT CATSDSQGAGNTIYF
TRBD1 TRBJ2-1 NA TRBV19 TGTGCCAGTAGTATGTGGACAGGGGAATACAATGAGCAGTTCTTC CASSMWTGEYNEQFF
TRBD2 TRBJ2-2 NA TRBV19 TGTGCCAGTAGTATTTGGCTAGCGGGAAGCACCGGGGAGCTGTTTTTT CASSIWLAGSTGELFF
NA TRBJ1-2 once TRBV12-3/TRBV12-4 TGTGCCAGCAGCGAGCACGGGGGCTATGGCTACACCTTC CASSEHGGYGYTF
TRBD1 TRBJ1-2 NA TRBV5-1 TGCGCCAGCAGCGAGGGGGCGGCAAACTATGGCTACACCTTC CASSEGAANYGYTF
NA TRBJ2-7 NA TRBV29-1 TGCAGCGTGGCCGACAGCAGCGAGCAGTACTTC CSVADSSEQYF
NA TRBJ1-1 NA TRBV10-3 TGTGCCATCAGTGGGAGCGGGACGAACACTGAAGCTTTCTTT CAISGSGTNTEAFF
TRBD1 TRBJ1-1 NA TRBV5-1 TGCGCCAGCAGCTTGGACACAGGGGTCGGCACTGAAGCTTTCTTT CASSLDTGVGTEAFF
NA TRBJ1-5 NA TRBV10-3 TGTGCCATCAGTGAAGAGTTTATACAGCCCCAGCATTTT CAISEEFIQPQHF
TRBD1 TRBJ1-1 NA TRBV27 TGTGCCAGCAGTACAGGGGGGACTGAAGCTTTCTTT CASSTGGTEAFF
NA TRBJ2-7 NA TRBV30 TGTGCCTGGAATAGATTCTTGACCTACGAGCAGTACTTC CAWNRFLTYEQYF
NA TRBJ1-1 NA TRBV5-1 TGCGCCAGCAGGGACAAGAACACTGAAGCTTTCTTT CASRDKNTEAFF
TRBD2 TRBJ2-7 once TRBV3-1/TRBV3-2 TGTGCCAGCAGCCGAGGGGCTAGCGGGGCCTACGAGCAGTACTTC CASSRGASGAYEQYF